This entry concerns a single T cell receptor beta chain. This clonotype was counted at least ten times. Its target antigen remains unknown. Within one base of it there is no much larger clone, and no base qualities were kept. What the time point label conveys for this sample: newly diagnosed GD, antithyroid drugs for less than 3 months. For both TCR sequencing and RNA sequencing, RNA was extracted from PBMCs using TRIzol. The diagnosis of Graves' disease followed American Thyroid Association guidelines. Recruitment of patients was carried out at an endocrinology department in Xi'an, China. From each patient, 8 to 10 milliliters of peripheral blood was collected into an EDTA anticoagulant tube. Ficoll Paque Plus density gradient separation was used to isolate PBMCs, and no additional T cell sorting was done. An Agilent 2100 Bioanalyzer and agarose gel were used to check RNA quality, while a NanoDrop 2000 measured RNA concentration.

The source of the sample is a study of regulatory T cells in long-lasting Graves disease (dated by TCRdb to about 2021). Study-wide context: Newly diagnosed Graves' disease patients had taken antithyroid drugs for less than 3 months. The study was conducted in China and was registered as a clinical trial. This study used TCR sequencing and RNA sequencing of peripheral blood to compare persistent Graves' disease patients against newly diagnosed Graves' disease patients. A total of approximately 35 samples underwent TCR sequencing: around 13 from persistent and about 20 from newly diagnosed Graves' disease patients.

Findings and caveats that apply to the study as a whole: Compared with newly diagnosed patients, patients with persistent Graves' disease had lower TCR Shannon entropy and fewer highly expanded clones, which suggests clonal expansion. Patients with persistent disease shared more public clonotypes (about 3,000) than newly diagnosed patients did (more than 900). Only the TCR beta chain was sequenced and analyzed. The authors acknowledged the small sample size as a limitation that may reduce accuracy. Peripheral blood alone was examined, since thyroid tissue, which constituted the primary lesion, could not be accessed. Persistent disease showed preferential use of TRBV28, TRBJ1-2 and TRBJ2-5, whereas newly diagnosed disease favored TRBV20-1 and TRBJ2-1.

Library creation used multiplex PCR. Sequencing relied on an Illumina HiSeq 4000. TCR beta libraries were built with iRepertoire HTBI primers and Arm-PCR amplification of CDR3 regions. Before sequencing, the PCR products went through gel purification. The authors' analysis ran thus. Gene usage analysis of CDR3 amino acid clonotypes used the 60 to 75 TRBV and 14 to 15 TRBJ segments found across samples. COPE and FqMerger were used to merge filtered high-quality paired reads into contigs. Contigs were aligned with BLAST to IMGT TRBV, TRBD and TRBJ reference genes, and CDR3 was defined per IMGT. Highly expanded clones were defined as clonotypes with a frequency above 0.1%. Shannon entropy served as the measure of repertoire diversity, while the Gini coefficient captured V-J evenness. A clonotype found in more than one individual was treated as public. Starting from the raw public reads, TCRdb applied fastp trimming at Q25, assembled clones with MiXCR and retained in-frame beta chains. Rows with one shared CDR3 protein collapse into an entry with the most common genes and DNA. The V and J calls reflect TCRdb's pipeline rather than the authors' work. The sample table contains approximately 440,000 distinct CDR3 sequences; only one count was recorded for around 16% of them. 12% of the sample rests with the top ten.

V loses 1 base, J loses 0 bases, and the germline ends lie 9 bases apart. The CDR3 sequence holds 15 residues, the cysteine and phenylalanine included. Here the CDR3 DNA is all that survives: 45 bases in frame from base 1. CDR1 and CDR2, per the germline V gene (reference sequence), are GTSNPN and SVGIG. A further study also used this sample, focusing on T cells in Graves' hyperthyroidism and ophthalmopathy. From the second report: Stable Graves' hyperthyroidism was defined as no progression to ophthalmopathy during 18 months of follow-up. Hyperthyroidism patients were newly diagnosed, with disease duration under 2 months, and aged 18 to 65 years. Any patient with an uncontrolled infection, another autoimmune disease, pregnancy or lactation was excluded. Diagnoses relied on clinical symptoms, serum thyroxine and TRAb, thyroid ultrasound and orbital computed tomography. The TCR CDR3 was subjected to a first round of RT-PCR using the HTBI primer set and the Qiagen OneStep RT-PCR kit. Most expanded thyroid clonotypes (frequency above 0.001) were also found in blood, which suggests that blood repertoires may mirror thyroid immune responses. A 13 V-J signature model separated ophthalmopathy from stable hyperthyroidism, with just over 85% sensitivity and 81.08% specificity in cross-validation and 80%/75% in testing. In validation, progression to ophthalmopathy was predicted by the model with around 70% sensitivity and about 72% specificity, a median of roughly 6.4 months before onset. TCR V-J signatures able to tell the groups apart were searched for in a discovery cohort of 100 patients, of whom around 43 had Graves' ophthalmopathy and under 65 had stable Graves' hyperthyroidism. Whether ophthalmopathy could be predicted prospectively was tested in an independent validation cohort made up of about 20 hyperthyroidism patients plus 17 patients who later progressed to ophthalmopathy. For training and testing, the 80 to 100 patients in the discovery cohort were randomly divided in a 7:3 ratio. In six Graves' hyperthyroidism patients, the study also compared T-cell repertoires from thyroid tissue with T-cell repertoires from blood. Following sampling, methimazole starting at 30 mg daily was given to hyperthyroidism patients, and high-dose intravenous methylprednisolone was given to ophthalmopathy patients. Libraries were constructed in a second round of multiplex PCR, after which size selection and purification were carried out. Paired-end sequencing of the libraries was performed with 100 bp reads on an Illumina HiSeq2000. Raw data were processed with SOAPnuke, discarding reads with adapters, uncalled bases, mean Phred below 15, or no exact constant-primer or identifier match. COPE v1.2.5 was used to merge the high-quality paired reads, and each unique nucleotide sequence was defined as a clonotype. MiTCR v1.1 was used to align the clonotypes against IMGT TRBV, TRBD and TRBJ reference segments. Analysis was restricted to V-J combinations with a frequency above 0.0001, which covered roughly 99% of repertoires. A TCS score was defined as the ratio of F50 (clonal expansion) to E x V (chaos), with BLOSUM62-based TCRdist applied between CDR3 peptides within each V-J. Welch's t-statistics and random forest reduced roughly 500 V-J features to under 15, which were used in a naive Bayes classifier (R e1071). No statistical method was used to set the sample size in advance, and investigators knew the group allocation. The paper reports TCR Vbeta CDR3 sequencing of 130 to 150 peripheral blood samples: under 45 ophthalmopathy, under 80 hyperthyroidism and roughly 17 progressor patients.

The TCR comes from a man in his forties with Graves disease. Donor details come from another sample of the same person, matched by shared clones. Sequencing was performed on peripheral blood mononuclear cells (PBMCs), taken at new diagnosis, from a patient treated with antithyroid drugs. Recombination linked TRBV30 to TRBJ2-2; the D gene is perhaps TRBD2, from 6 matching bases. The DNA is TGTGCCTGGAGTGCGGGAGACGCGAACACCGGGGAGCTGTTTTTT. This codes for CAWSAGDANTGELFF.